Shown below are 26 T cell receptor beta chains from a single sample sequenced in a study of esophageal squamous cell carcinoma under preoperative chemotherapy. MiXCR was run by TCRdb on the PCR reads, yielding one entry per CDR3 protein. The sample lists 32,000 or so distinct CDR3 sequences; less than 65% were seen once. Time point here: after preoperative PTX-NDP chemotherapy. The sample was acquired from a patient given preoperative chemotherapy. These receptors were taken from a human donor with esophageal squamous cell carcinoma. The donor label of this sample is uncertain.

As concerns this clonotype: Germline is not matched at one junction end, which may reflect a read error. This sequence joins TRBV12-3 or TRBV12-4 and TRBJ2-3, with 7 bases aligning to TRBD2. The CDR3 length is 16 residues. Here the CDR3 reads CASSTTGGGGTDTQYF. CDR3 nucleotide sequence: TGTGCCAGCAGTACCACTGGGGGGGGAGGCACAGATACGCAGTACTTT.

Details on this clonotype: A read error may produce the germline difference seen at one junction end. This chain joins TRBV12-3 or TRBV12-4 and TRBJ2-3, with D maybe TRBD1 (6 bases). This CDR3 is 16 amino acids long. The CDR3: CASSTTGVGATDTQYF. DNA for the CDR3: TGTGCCAGCAGTACTACGGGCGTGGGGGCCACAGATACGCAGTACTTT.

This clonotype was observed many times. The chain is built from TRBV6-4 and TRBJ2-2, with 8 bases that match TRBD1. Germline loops: CDR1 MRHNA, CDR2 SNTAGT. This CDR3 region has 15 residues. V shed 2 bases, J shed 2 bases, and the junction held 1 base outside the gene matches. CDR3 nucleotide sequence: TGTGCCAGCAGTGACGGGACAGGAAACACCGGGGAGCTGTTTTTT. Its protein product is CASSDGTGNTGELFF.

This clonotype was counted between two and nine times. V and J are TRBV7-8 and TRBJ1-1; 10 nucleotides match TRBD1. The V gene end was trimmed by 7 bases and the J gene end by 8 bases; junction bases not matched to a gene: 16. The CDR3 is 16 residues long. CDR1 SGHVS and CDR2 FQNEAQ come from the germline V gene. The CDR3 here is CASKHDPQTGGTEAFF. CDR3 sequence (DNA): TGTGCCAGCAAACACGACCCACAGACAGGGGGCACGGAAGCTTTCTTT.

A note on this clonotype: Since a much larger clone is just one base distant, this may be a read error. The conserved phenylalanine or tryptophan normally closing the CDR3 is absent here, so this likely arose from a read error. This chain connects TRBV11-3 to TRBJ2-4; D gene ambiguous. The J call may be mistaken, given a closer DNA end match to TRBJ2-1. The CDR3 is 14 amino acids. Germline CDR1 and CDR2: SGHNT and YENEEA. The CDR3 region is CASSLDPRYNEQFL. The CDR3 nucleotides read TGTGCCAGCAGCTTAGATCCAAGATACAATGAGCAGTTCTTG.

Regarding this clonotype: One base away lies a much larger clone, so this may be a sequencing read error. The CDR3 carries no conserved terminal phenylalanine or tryptophan, so it likely arises from a read error. This chain uses TRBV7-8 with TRBJ2-5; 11 bases map to TRBD1. The ends lost 5 bases at V and 5 bases at J; junction bases unmatched: 4. Germline lookup yields CDR1 SGHVS and CDR2 FQNEAQ. The CDR3 spans 14 residues. CDR3 loop: CASSARTGGETQYL. CDR3 nucleotides: TGTGCCAGCAGCGCCCGGACAGGGGGCGAGACCCAGTACCTC.

This clonotype has ten or more counts. V is TRBV6-1 and J is TRBJ2-1, with 11 positions matching TRBD1. V gave up 5 bases and J gave up 13 bases; unmatched junction bases: 16. Germline V gives CDR1 MNHNS, CDR2 SASEGT. The CDR3 is 16 residues long. CDR3 sequence reads: CASSLTWTGGGETQFF. The CDR3 bases are TGTGCCAGCAGTCTCACTTGGACAGGGGGCGGTGAGACCCAGTTCTTC.

By share of the sample, this clonotype is medium-sized. The chain combines TRBV6-5 with TRBJ2-1, with TRBD2 matching 9 bases. V trimming: 2 bases; J trimming: 0 bases; junction bases outside the gene matches: 5. Germline CDR1 reads MNHEY; CDR2 reads SVGAGI. The length of the CDR3 is 17 residues. CDR3 sequence: CASSYRTSASSYNEQFF. As DNA, the CDR3 is TGTGCCAGCAGTTACAGGACTAGCGCGAGCTCCTACAATGAGCAGTTCTTC.

Ten or more counts support this clonotype. The chain has TRBV7-6 and TRBJ2-5; 13 positions match TRBD2. CDR1 and CDR2 (germline): SGHVS, FNYEAQ. The CDR3 runs to 16 residues. V was clipped by 6 bases and J by 11 bases; unmatched bases: 15. The CDR3 DNA sequence: TGTGCCAGCAGACATACTAGCGGGGGGGCCGTACCTGAGCAGTACTTC. Its translation is CASRHTSGGAVPEQYF.

In regard to this clonotype: This CDR3 is missing its conserved last phenylalanine or tryptophan, likely due to a read error. No DNA is shown, since the ends of the CDR3 on it are uncertain; the CDR3 is the one TCRdb lists. The chain combines TRBV7-9 with TRBJ2-5; the listed D gene, TRBD1, was not tested against the DNA. Germline CDR1 reads SEHNR; CDR2 reads FQNEAQ (reference sequence). Counting both end residues, the CDR3 totals 18 amino acids. This CDR3 is CASSLARFEGGVPETQYS.

The V and J genes are TRBV20-1 and TRBJ2-7; 9 bases line up with TRBD2. The J call is in doubt because the DNA end fits TRBJ2-5 better. Germline CDR1 and CDR2: DFQATT and SNEGSKA (reference sequence). There are 15 residues in the CDR3. The CDR3 DNA is TGCAGTGCAAAAGAGGGCGGGGGGGCCGTAGAGACCCAGTACTTC. Residues: CSAKEGGGAVETQYF.

The V gene is TRBV15, the J gene TRBJ2-1; 10 positions match TRBD2. The J call may be in error: the DNA end matches TRBJ2-5 better. Germline CDR1 LNHNV, CDR2 YYDKDF (reference sequence). The CDR3 sequence is 16 residues long. This chain's CDR3 is CATSREGAGGLYTQYF. DNA of the CDR3: TGTGCCACCAGCAGAGAGGGAGCGGGGGGGTTGTACACCCAGTACTTC.

This clonotype was seen a handful of times. The CDR3, as DNA: TGTGCCAGCAGCTTACTCCGGGACAGGGGCTACGAGCAGTACTTC. Residues: CASSLLRDRGYEQYF. This sequence joins TRBV7-8 and TRBJ2-7; TRBD1 matches at 10 bases. Germline CDR1 and CDR2: SGHVS and FQNEAQ. The trim removed 2 bases at V and 3 bases at J, leaving 4 bases unmatched. The CDR3 has 15 amino acids.

This clonotype was seen ten or more times. V is TRBV7-9 and J is TRBJ2-1, with 7 bases aligning to TRBD2. The CDR3 has 14 residues. Germline V gene data show CDR1 as SEHNR and CDR2 as FQNEAQ (reference sequence). The trim removed 1 base at V and 10 bases at J, leaving 7 bases unmatched. The CDR3 DNA follows: TGTGCCAGCAGCTTAGGGGGGGGTCCAATCGAGCAGTTCTTC. It encodes CASSLGGGPIEQFF.

This clonotype was seen more than once but under ten times. Sequence at one end of the junction differs from germline and may be a read error. This rearrangement joins TRBV7-8 to TRBJ2-4, with 12 bases matching TRBD2. The CDR3 loop spans 16 amino acids. The germline gives CDR1 SGHVS, CDR2 FQNEAQ. CDR3 in DNA: TGTGCCAGCAGCAACCTAGCGGGGGGGCCCGGTGATATTCAGTACTTT. The encoded protein is CASSNLAGGPGDIQYF.

This chain joins TRBV7-2 and TRBJ2-1, with D possibly TRBD2 on 7 matching bases. With the DNA end fitting TRBJ2-5 better, the J assignment may be wrong. Germline V CDR1 and CDR2: SGHTA, FQGNSA. The CDR3 sequence is 14 residues long. The CDR3 nucleotides are TGTGCCAGGCGCGGGGGCCGAGACCAAGACATCCAGTACTTC. It translates to CARRGGRDQDIQYF.

Only one count was recorded for this clonotype. Mismatch with germline at one junction end may stem from a read error. In DNA, the CDR3 is TGTGCCAGGGGCCGGGGGAACTACGGGGAGCAGTTTTTC. Protein product: CARGRGNYGEQFF. This rearrangement joins TRBV7-3 to TRBJ2-1; a weak D match, TRBD2 (6 bases). The germline V gene encodes CDR1 SGHTA and CDR2 FQGTGA. The CDR3 covers 13 residues.

This clonotype was seen more than once but under ten times. The V call is TRBV5-4, the J call TRBJ1-2; TRBD1 agrees at 8 bases. The junction had 3 bases not matched to a gene; V was cut back by 1 base and J by 4 bases. The CDR3 extends over 14 amino acids. From germline, CDR1 is SGHNT and CDR2 YYREEE (reference sequence). CDR3 residues: CASSLTGGVYGYTF. The CDR3 DNA follows: TGTGCCAGCAGCTTGACAGGGGGAGTCTATGGCTACACCTTC.

This clonotype was observed many times. The chain joins TRBV7-9 to TRBJ1-2; D not resolved. The V and J ends lost 5 bases and 6 bases respectively, with 13 bases between them. The CDR3 spans 13 residues. Germline V gene lookup returns CDR1 SEHNR and CDR2 FQNEAQ (reference sequence). The CDR3 DNA reads TGTGCCAGCAGCCAAAAATCAGTGGATGGCTACACCTTC. This gives the protein CASSQKSVDGYTF.

In the case of this clonotype: The junction departs from the called germline gene at one end, perhaps through a read error. This chain uses TRBV7-2 with TRBJ2-6, with D possibly being TRBD2 (6 bases). CDR1 is SGHTA and CDR2 is FQGNSA in the germline V gene. This CDR3 region has 13 residues. The CDR3 nucleotides are TGTGCCAGCCGGTGCGGAGGGGCCAACGTCCAGACCTTC. It is translated as CASRCGGANVQTF.

This clonotype has just one count. CDR3 sequence reads: CASGGTGGGGTETQYF. Written as DNA, the CDR3 is TGTGCCAGCGGGGGGACGGGGGGCGGGGGCACAGAGACCCAGTATTTT. This chain connects TRBV7-2 to TRBJ2-3; the D gene is possibly TRBD2 (7 bases). V lost 8 bases, J lost 12 bases, and 30 bases lay in between. Germline assignment: CDR1 SGHTA and CDR2 FQGNSA. The CDR3 is 16 amino acids.

There are many counts of this clonotype. The chain uses TRBV24-1 and TRBJ2-5; D unclear. The J call may be mistaken, given a closer DNA end match to TRBJ2-7. Germline V lookup: CDR1 KGHDR, CDR2 SFDVKD. This CDR3 spans 14 amino acids. CDR3 nucleotide sequence: TGTGCCACCAGTGATCCCACCGAGGACTACGAGCAGTACTTC. Translated, it gives CATSDPTEDYEQYF.

With respect to this clonotype: One end of the junction varies from germline; a read error may be responsible. The CDR3 protein is CARGHGGRGPDTQYF. The CDR3 DNA is TGTGCCAGGGGCCATGGGGGTCGGGGCCCAGATACCCAGTATTTC. The V and J genes are TRBV6-1 and TRBJ2-3; TRBD1 or TRBD2 may be the D gene (5 bases each). Germline loops: CDR1 MNHNS, CDR2 SASEGT. The CDR3 has 15 residues.

This rearrangement joins TRBV25-1 to TRBJ2-5; possibly TRBD1 for D (5 bases). Germline-derived CDR1 and CDR2 are MGHDK and SYGVNS. V lost 5 bases to trimming and J lost 3 bases, with 13 bases between them. This CDR3 spans 14 amino acids. In DNA form, the CDR3 reads TGTGCCAGCAGTAGGGGCTGGAATAAAGAGACCCAGTACTTC. Translating it yields CASSRGWNKETQYF.

This chain links TRBV27 with TRBJ2-3; 7 bases map to TRBD1. The J call is uncertain, as TRBJ2-1 better fits the DNA end. The CDR3 is 13 residues long. The germline gives CDR1 MNHEY, CDR2 SMNVEV (reference sequence). As DNA, the CDR3 is TGTGCCAGCAGTATCCGACAGGGCAATGAGCAGTTCTTC. Encoded protein: CASSIRQGNEQFF.

This clonotype was found a few times. The chain is built from TRBV5-6 and TRBJ1-2, with 7 bases fitting TRBD1. Germline V gene data show CDR1 as SGHDT and CDR2 as YYEEEE. J gave up 7 bases and V 3 bases, and 12 bases lay outside the gene matches. This CDR3 is built from 15 residues. The CDR3 DNA is TGTGCCAGCAGCTCCATGAGAGGGGGCGCTTCTGGCTACACCTTC. The encoded protein is CASSSMRGGASGYTF.